This is a list of T cell receptor beta chains from one sample in a study of identical twins. TCRdb fed the 5' RACE reads into MiXCR, producing one record per CDR3 protein. The repertoire consists of approximately 220,000 distinct CDR3 sequences, with approximately 6.8% occurring once and the leading ten covering approximately 5.4%. This sample also belongs to another study, concerning yellow fever vaccine responses in identical twins.

The specimen sequenced was CD8+ T cells sorted from blood. These receptors all stem from a woman aged 18-29 years in good health. The CDR3 runs from the conserved cysteine through the conserved F or W. A D gene is named only where the DNA matches it firmly. Not every row has a clone size; where given, it reads once, few, many or a size class.

d_call,clone_size,v_call,j_call,cdr3_nt,cdr3_aa
NA,many,TRBV4-1,TRBJ2-1,TGCGCCAGCAGCCAAGTCGTCGCAGGAGGACCTTACAATGAGCAGTTCTTC,CASSQVVAGGPYNEQFF
NA,many,TRBV13,TRBJ1-6,TGTGCCAGCACAAGTCGAAATTCACCCCTCCACTTT,CASTSRNSPLHF
NA,few,TRBV3-1,TRBJ1-2,TGTGCCAGCAGCCAAGATGAAGGGGACCTAGGCTACACCTTC,CASSQDEGDLGYTF
TRBD2,NA,TRBV10-3,TRBJ2-1,TGTGCCATCAGCCCCGGGACTAGCGGGTACAATGAGCAGTTCTTC,CAISPGTSGYNEQFF
NA,NA,TRBV4-2,TRBJ2-3,TGTGCCAGCAGCCAGGAAGACATCGGGACACAAGTCACAGATACGCAGTATTTT,CASSQEDIGTQVTDTQYF
NA,many,TRBV25-1,TRBJ1-2,TGTGCCAGCAGTGACAGCCACTATGGCTACACCTTC,CASSDSHYGYTF
NA,few,TRBV20-1,TRBJ1-1,TGCAGTGCTAGAGATATGGGATTGAACACTGAAGCTTTCTTT,CSARDMGLNTEAFF
NA,NA,TRBV12-3/TRBV12-4,TRBJ2-3,TGTGCCAGCAGTCCCGTGGGGGTTCGCCCAGATACGCAGTATTTT,CASSPVGVRPDTQYF
TRBD1,few,TRBV24-1,TRBJ2-1,TGTGCCACCAGTGAGGGCAGAGGGACAGGGTCAAGCTCCTACAATGAGCAGTTCTTC,CATSEGRGTGSSSYNEQFF
NA,few,TRBV25-1,TRBJ1-6,TGTGCCAGCAGTGCCCCCGGAACCCTCCACTTT,CASSAPGTLHF
TRBD1,NA,TRBV3-1,TRBJ2-2,TGTGCCAGCAGCCAGGGGACAGGGGAGGTCGGGGAGCTGTTTTTT,CASSQGTGEVGELFF
TRBD1,few,TRBV7-9,TRBJ2-5,TGTGCCAGCAGCCCCCCCCTGAGGACAGGGAAAGAGACCCAGTACTTC,CASSPPLRTGKETQYF
NA,many,TRBV3-1,TRBJ2-1,TGTGCCAGCAGCCAAGCGAGCTGGGTTGAGCAGTTCTTC,CASSQASWVEQFF
TRBD2,NA,TRBV29-1,TRBJ2-1,TGCAGCGTTGAAGGGCTAGCGGGAGGGAAAAGGACCTACAATGAGCAGTTCTTC,CSVEGLAGGKRTYNEQFF
NA,many,TRBV7-3,TRBJ1-1,TGTGCCAGCAGTCCGCGGTGCAAGGCGACTGAAGCTTTCTTT,CASSPRCKATEAFF
NA,NA,TRBV2,TRBJ2-6,TGTGCCAGCAGTGAAAGGGCAGTCTCTGGGGCCAACGTCCTGACTTTC,CASSERAVSGANVLTF
TRBD2,NA,TRBV24-1,TRBJ2-1,TGTGCCACCAGTCACGGACTAGCGGGGGCCAATGAGCAGTTCTTC,CATSHGLAGANEQFF
NA,few,TRBV12-3/TRBV12-4,TRBJ1-1,TGTGCCAGCACCTACTACCAGGGGCTGGACACTGAAGCTTTCTTT,CASTYYQGLDTEAFF
NA,many,TRBV5-6,TRBJ2-3,TGTGCCAGCAGCTTGGAGGTAGGAGGGGACAGCACAGATACGCAGTATTTT,CASSLEVGGDSTDTQYF
TRBD2,many,TRBV29-1,TRBJ2-7,TGCAGCGCCCTGAGCGGGAGGTACTACGAGCAGTACTTC,CSALSGRYYEQYF
NA,few,TRBV24-1,TRBJ2-3,TGTGCCACCAGTGCCCTGGACACTGGCACAGATACGCAGTATTTT,CATSALDTGTDTQYF
NA,NA,TRBV7-9,TRBJ2-7,TGTGCCAGCAGCCGCGGACAGATGTACGAGCAGTACTTC,CASSRGQMYEQYF
TRBD1,NA,TRBV15,TRBJ1-1,TGTGCCACCAGCCCGACAGGGAGAGGCACTGAAGCTTTCTTT,CATSPTGRGTEAFF
TRBD2,many,TRBV20-1,TRBJ2-1,TGCAGTGCTGAGGCAACTAGCGGGAGGGATGAGCAGTTCTTC,CSAEATSGRDEQFF
NA,few,TRBV5-4,TRBJ2-1,TGTGCCAGCAGGGCGGAGAGGTCCTACAATGAGCAGTTCTTC,CASRAERSYNEQFF
NA,many,TRBV5-1,TRBJ2-1,TGCGCCAGCAATCGGGCGAACTACAATGAGCAGTTCTTC,CASNRANYNEQFF
NA,many,TRBV5-1,TRBJ1-1,TGCGCCAGCAGCCCGGAGAACACTGAAGCTTTCTTT,CASSPENTEAFF
NA,many,TRBV12-5,TRBJ2-1,TGTGCTAGTGGTTTGGTCCCACCAGAATACAATGAGCAGTTCTTC,CASGLVPPEYNEQFF
TRBD2,NA,TRBV7-9,TRBJ2-3,TGTGCCAGCAGCCCCCCCTTAGCGGGAACAGATACGCAGTATTTT,CASSPPLAGTDTQYF
NA,many,TRBV15,TRBJ2-7,TGTGCCACCAGCCCCGGGAGTAATGGCGAGCAGTACTTC,CATSPGSNGEQYF
NA,NA,TRBV4-1,TRBJ2-5,TGCGCCAGCAGCCAAGCCCCCCGAGAGACCCAGTACTTC,CASSQAPRETQYF
TRBD2,few,TRBV24-1,TRBJ2-1,TGTGCCACCAGTGTGGACGGGAGGGATGAGCAGTTCTTC,CATSVDGRDEQFF
NA,few,TRBV14,TRBJ1-1,TGTGCCAGCAGTCACCCTGGGGTCGGAGCTTTCTTT,CASSHPGVGAFF
TRBD1,many,TRBV4-1,TRBJ2-7,TGCGCCAGCAGCCAAGACGGACAGGGGGCGGGGACCTACGAGCAGTACTTC,CASSQDGQGAGTYEQYF
NA,NA,TRBV20-1,TRBJ1-1,TGCAGTGCTAGAGATGGGCAGAATAGGGGAGCTTTCTTT,CSARDGQNRGAFF
NA,many,TRBV12-5,TRBJ2-1,TGTGCTAGTGGTTTGGAGAGGAATGAGCAGTTCTTC,CASGLERNEQFF
NA,NA,TRBV7-9,TRBJ1-2,TGTGCCAGCAGCTCGGATCCTTTTGGAAGCTACACCTTC,CASSSDPFGSYTF
NA,many,TRBV13,TRBJ2-1,TGTGCCAGCAGCTTCCCTGGGCCTAGCCATGAGCAGTTCTTC,CASSFPGPSHEQFF
TRBD1,many,TRBV12-3/TRBV12-4,TRBJ2-3,TGTGCCAGCAGTGCTCTAGGGGGCCCCGATACGCAGTATTTT,CASSALGGPDTQYF
TRBD2,NA,TRBV7-2,TRBJ2-1,TGTGCCAGCAGCAGACTAGCGGGGGGCCTGGGTGAGCAGTTCTTC,CASSRLAGGLGEQFF
NA,few,TRBV9,TRBJ2-1,TGTGCCAGCAGCGCCCAGACTAGACCCAATGAGCAGTTCTTC,CASSAQTRPNEQFF
TRBD1,many,TRBV7-9,TRBJ1-5,TGTGCCAGCAGCCAGGGGGGTCAGCCCCAGCATTTT,CASSQGGQPQHF
TRBD2,NA,TRBV4-1,TRBJ2-4,TGCGCCAGCAGCCAACTCCTCGGACTAGCTTGGATTCAGTACTTC,CASSQLLGLAWIQYF
TRBD2,few,TRBV19,TRBJ2-1,TGTGCCAGTAGTATGGCCCTTGTTGGGACTAGTATCAATGAGCAGTTCTTC,CASSMALVGTSINEQFF
TRBD1,few,TRBV12-3/TRBV12-4,TRBJ2-5,TGTGCCAGCCGGAGACAGGGGGTTCTGGAGACCCAGTACTTC,CASRRQGVLETQYF
NA,few,TRBV12-3/TRBV12-4,TRBJ1-6,TGTGCCAGCAGTTTAAGGGGGGATTCACCCCTCCACTTT,CASSLRGDSPLHF
NA,NA,TRBV9,TRBJ2-1,TGTGCCAGCAGCGTAGCTGTTCAAGGGAGTGAGCAGTTCTTC,CASSVAVQGSEQFF
NA,few,TRBV7-8,TRBJ2-1,TGTGCCAGCAGCCCCCCGGACAGAGGCAATGAGCAGTTCTTC,CASSPPDRGNEQFF
TRBD1,few,TRBV2,TRBJ1-2,TGTGCCAGCAGTGCTGACAGGGGAGACTATGGCTACACCTTC,CASSADRGDYGYTF
NA,many,TRBV27,TRBJ2-7,TGTGCCAGCAGCCTAAACCGGGACTGGCTACTCTACGAGCAGTACTTC,CASSLNRDWLLYEQYF
NA,many,TRBV29-1,TRBJ1-1,TGCAGCGTTGAGGTCGACACTGAAGCTTTCTTT,CSVEVDTEAFF
TRBD2,few,TRBV5-5,TRBJ2-1,TGTGCCAGCAGCTCCACCCCCCTAGCGGGGGGGGCCTACAATGAGCAGTTCTTC,CASSSTPLAGGAYNEQFF
NA,few,TRBV6-1,TRBJ1-1,TGTGCCAGCAGTGAACTCCCAGCAGGGTGGGACACTGAAGCTTTCTTT,CASSELPAGWDTEAFF
NA,many,TRBV29-1,TRBJ1-1,TGCAGCGTTGAGGTTGGGGGATTCAACACTGAAGCTTTCTTT,CSVEVGGFNTEAFF
NA,few,TRBV28,TRBJ1-1,TGTGCCAGCAGCCTCGTGGGGGATAGCACTGAAGCTTTCTTT,CASSLVGDSTEAFF
TRBD2,NA,TRBV6-5,TRBJ2-1,TGTGCCAGCAGTACTTTGCGGGGGACCTACAATGAGCAGTTCTTC,CASSTLRGTYNEQFF
NA,many,TRBV2,TRBJ2-4,TGTGCCAGCAGGGGAAAAAACATTCAGTACTTC,CASRGKNIQYF
TRBD2,many,TRBV9,TRBJ2-3,TGTGCCAGCAGCGCAGCTAGCGGGGGTCTCACAGATACGCAGTATTTT,CASSAASGGLTDTQYF
TRBD2,few,TRBV7-3,TRBJ2-7,TGTGCCAGCAGCTTGACTAGCGGTAACTACGAGCAGTACTTC,CASSLTSGNYEQYF